These T cell receptor beta chains were read from a single sample in a study of blood T cell repertoires in COVID-19. Measured with immunoSEQ multiplex PCR; TCRdb has only the in-frame clones, and not every one. The profile shows roughly 250,000 clones, around 86% of them singletons. Sequences were obtained from peripheral blood. These receptors all stem from a woman aged 55 to 70 with active or convalescent COVID-19. Each CDR3 is given with its conserved first and last residue. D genes are given only for firm matches. Rows give clone size only sometimes, using once, few, many, or a class for an expanded clone.

d_call: .; j_call: TRBJ1-2; clone_size: .; v_call: TRBV5-8; cdr3_aa: CASSWSGSQYGYTF; cdr3_nt: TGTGCCAGCAGCTGGTCGGGAAGTCAGTATGGCTACACCTTC
d_call: TRBD2; j_call: TRBJ2-2; clone_size: .; v_call: TRBV19; cdr3_aa: CATRLAANTGELFF; cdr3_nt: TGTGCCACCAGACTAGCGGCGAACACCGGGGAGCTGTTTTTT
d_call: .; j_call: TRBJ2-1; clone_size: .; v_call: TRBV11-2; cdr3_aa: CASSMGPQRDNEQFF; cdr3_nt: TGTGCCAGCAGCATGGGACCGCAGCGGGACAATGAGCAGTTCTTC
d_call: .; j_call: TRBJ2-5; clone_size: once; v_call: TRBV11-2; cdr3_aa: CASSHGANQYF; cdr3_nt: TGTGCCAGCAGCCATGGGGCCAACCAGTACTTC
d_call: TRBD2; j_call: TRBJ2-1; clone_size: few; v_call: TRBV18; cdr3_aa: CASSPRPGLAGGSYNEQFF; cdr3_nt: TGTGCCAGCTCACCCCGTCCGGGACTAGCGGGGGGGTCCTACAATGAGCAGTTCTTC
d_call: TRBD2; j_call: TRBJ2-7; clone_size: .; v_call: TRBV5-4; cdr3_aa: CASSLSGTHYEQYF; cdr3_nt: TGTGCCAGCAGCCTTAGCGGGACACACTACGAGCAGTACTTC
d_call: TRBD2; j_call: TRBJ2-3; clone_size: .; v_call: TRBV7-2; cdr3_aa: CASSSRAGLALADTQYF; cdr3_nt: TGTGCCAGCAGCTCCCGGGCAGGACTAGCATTGGCAGATACGCAGTATTTT
d_call: .; j_call: TRBJ2-7; clone_size: .; v_call: TRBV6-1; cdr3_aa: CASSDRQERYEQYF; cdr3_nt: TGTGCCAGCAGTGACAGACAGGAACGTTACGAGCAGTACTTC
d_call: TRBD2; j_call: TRBJ2-7; clone_size: once; v_call: TRBV4-3; cdr3_aa: CASSQDVLAAYEQYF; cdr3_nt: TGCGCCAGCAGCCAAGATGTACTAGCGGCCTACGAGCAGTACTTC
d_call: .; j_call: TRBJ2-2; clone_size: .; v_call: TRBV15; cdr3_aa: CATLRRGLVGTGELFF; cdr3_nt: TGTGCCACCCTAAGGAGGGGCCTAGTCGGCACCGGGGAGCTGTTTTTT